This T cell receptor (beta chain) was identified during a study of blood T cell repertoires in COVID-19. For recovered donors of Cohort 3, there were two negative PCRs, clearance, or symptom resolution. In germline, CDR1 is SGHDT, CDR2 YYEEEE. Trimming shortened V by 0 bases and J by 6 bases, and 3 bases separated the two germline ends. The CDR3 length is 12 residues. Method: immunoSEQ multiplex PCR; TCRdb's copy keeps in-frame clones and lacks some. The sample has 180,000 or so clones, roughly four fifths seen once. What was sequenced was PBMCs or T cells enriched from blood (not recorded which). The receptor's source is a man between 50 and 59 years old who had recovered from COVID-19. V is TRBV5-6 and J is TRBJ1-4; no clear D. The CDR3 bases are TGTGCCAGCAGCTTGGCGGATGAAAAACTGTTTTTT. It codes for CASSLADEKLFF.